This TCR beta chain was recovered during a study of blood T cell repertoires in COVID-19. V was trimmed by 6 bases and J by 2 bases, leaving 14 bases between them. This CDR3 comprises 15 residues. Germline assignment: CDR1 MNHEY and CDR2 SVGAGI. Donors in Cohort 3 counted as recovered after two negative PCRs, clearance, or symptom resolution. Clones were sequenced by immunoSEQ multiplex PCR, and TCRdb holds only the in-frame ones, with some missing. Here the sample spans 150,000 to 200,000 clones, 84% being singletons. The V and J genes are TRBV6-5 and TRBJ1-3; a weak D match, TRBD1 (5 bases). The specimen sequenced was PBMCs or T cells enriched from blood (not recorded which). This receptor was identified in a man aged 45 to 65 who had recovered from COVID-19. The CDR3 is CASRWSGQTGNTIYF. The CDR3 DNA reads TGTGCCAGCAGATGGTCAGGGCAAACTGGAAACACCATATATTTT.